These 26 T cell receptor beta chains share one sample of origin, sequenced in a study of blood T cell repertoires in COVID-19. TCRdb's table, derived via immunoSEQ multiplex PCR, lists solely in-frame clones and lacks some. The table includes 110,000 or so clones, around four fifths detected once. Input material: peripheral blood. Every receptor here comes from a woman in her sixties or seventies with acute or convalescent COVID-19.

The chain has TRBV28 and TRBJ1-2; 12 bases fit TRBD1. V gave up 6 bases and J gave up 8 bases; unmatched junction bases: 4. Germline loops: CDR1 MDHEN, CDR2 SYDVKM. This CDR3 spans 13 amino acids. The CDR3 DNA is TGTGCCAGCAGGGGACAGGGGGCGGGAGGCTACACCTTC. Translating it yields CASRGQGAGGYTF.

About this clone: Other nucleotide sequences from this sample produce the same CDR3. The chain recombines TRBV6-5 with TRBJ1-4, with a tentative D call TRBD1 (6 bases). Germline CDR1 MNHEY, CDR2 SVGAGI. V lost 4 bases and J lost 5, with 11 bases in between. This CDR3 spans 14 amino acids. The CDR3 protein is CASSSGTSNEKLFF. DNA for the CDR3: TGTGCCAGCAGTTCTGGGACATCGAATGAAAAACTGTTTTTT.

This chain uses TRBV5-1 with TRBJ1-3; TRBD1 aligns across 7 bases. Trimming removed 3 bases from V and 0 bases from J; junction bases left unmatched: 3. CDR3 length: 15 amino acids. Germline lookup yields CDR1 SGHRS and CDR2 YFSETQ. The CDR3: CASSWGQSSGNTIYF. CDR3 DNA sequence: TGCGCCAGCAGCTGGGGACAGAGCTCTGGAAACACCATATATTTT. The complete variable domain, with remaining parts taken from reference TRBV5-1 and TRBJ1-3, reads KAGVTQTPRYLIKTRGQQVTLSCSPISGHRSVSWYQQTPGQGLQFLFEYFSETQRNKGNFPGRFSGRQFSNSRSEMNVSTLELGDSALYLCASSWGQSSGNTIYFGEGSWLTVV.

V and J are TRBV11-3 and TRBJ1-1, with 12 bases aligning to TRBD1. From germline, CDR1 is SGHNT and CDR2 YENEEA. This CDR3 has 15 amino acids. V lost 4 bases and J lost 7; bases outside the gene matches: 7. CDR3 loop: CASSSGTGGYGEAFF. As DNA, the CDR3 is TGTGCCAGCAGCTCTGGGACAGGGGGCTACGGTGAAGCTTTCTTT.

The chain couples TRBV19 to TRBJ2-3, with 8 bases fitting TRBD1. The germline V gene encodes CDR1 LNHDA and CDR2 SQIVND (reference sequence). There are 15 residues in the CDR3. V dropped 6 bases and J dropped 4; count of bases not matched to a gene: 9. CDR3 sequence reads: CASRRQGWGADTQYF. CDR3 nucleotides: TGTGCCAGTAGAAGACAGGGGTGGGGTGCAGATACGCAGTATTTT.

This chain links TRBV3-1 (or the pseudogene TRBV3-2) with TRBJ2-6, with D unresolved. Between the trimmed V and J ends, which lost 11 bases and 2 bases, there was a span of 7 bases. The germline V gene has CDR1 LGHDT and CDR2 YNNKEL (reference sequence). The CDR3 runs 12 residues. The CDR3 sequence: CAATAGANVLTF. CDR3 in DNA: TGTGCCGCCACAGCTGGGGCCAACGTCCTGACTTTC.

The V gene is TRBV19, the J gene TRBJ1-2; D is unclear. This CDR3 region has 14 residues. CDR1 and CDR2 from the germline V gene are LNHDA and SQIVND (reference sequence). V was clipped by 5 bases and J by 0 bases, with 10 bases between them. CDR3 sequence (DNA): TGTGCCAGTAGTCTCGAGAGTACTAACTATGGCTACACCTTC. As protein: CASSLESTNYGYTF. The whole variable domain, remainder taken from reference TRBV19 and TRBJ1-2, is DGGITQSPKYLFRKEGQNVTLSCEQNLNHDAMYWYRQDPGQGLRLIYYSQIVNDFQKGDIAEGYSVSREKKESFPLTVTSAQKNPTAFYLCASSLESTNYGYTFGSGTRLTVV.

V is TRBV28 and J is TRBJ2-7; the match to TRBD1 covers 8 bases. Unmatched junction bases numbered 6, after V lost 6 bases and J lost 5 bases. In germline, CDR1 is MDHEN, CDR2 SYDVKM. CDR3 size: 13 residues. In DNA, the CDR3 is TGTGCCAGCAGGCGGACAGGGACGGACGAGCAGTACTTC. Translated, it gives CASRRTGTDEQYF.

The V call is TRBV10-3, the J call TRBJ1-1; D is undetermined. Trimming pared 7 bases from V and 11 bases from J, leaving 17 bases between. This CDR3 comprises 12 residues. Germline V gene sequence: CDR1 ENHRY, CDR2 SYGVKD. The CDR3 region is CAIKGDPPPAFF. The DNA for the CDR3 is TGTGCCATCAAGGGAGATCCCCCGCCGGCTTTCTTT.

The chain combines TRBV7-3 with TRBJ2-1; 7 bases match TRBD2. The J segment lost 6 bases and the V segment lost 5 bases, leaving 13 bases of the junction unmatched. Germline V gene sequence: CDR1 SGHTA, CDR2 FQGTGA. The CDR3 loop spans 16 amino acids. This CDR3 reads CASSGGSSGPFNEQFF. The CDR3 region has the DNA TGTGCCAGCAGCGGGGGGTCTAGCGGCCCCTTCAATGAGCAGTTCTTC.

The chain carries TRBV11-2 and TRBJ2-1; unclear D gene. Germline V gene data show CDR1 as SGHAT and CDR2 as FQNNGV. V was cut by 2 bases and J by 8 bases, with 13 bases left in between. The CDR3 runs to 14 residues. This CDR3 reads CASSLIPQRDEQFF. Written as DNA, the CDR3 is TGTGCCAGCAGCTTAATTCCCCAACGCGATGAGCAGTTCTTC.

The CDR3 nucleotides read TGTGCCAGCAGCTTAGCTAGCGGGAGTTGGGGAGATACGCAGTATTTT. Residues: CASSLASGSWGDTQYF. The V and J genes are TRBV7-9 and TRBJ2-3; 9 bases map to TRBD2. The germline gives CDR1 SEHNR, CDR2 FQNEAQ (reference sequence). The CDR3 consists of 16 residues. The ends lost 0 bases at V and 5 bases at J; junction bases unmatched: 6.

The chain combines TRBV5-1 with TRBJ2-7; 8 nucleotides match TRBD2. The J segment lost 2 bases and the V segment lost 1 base, leaving 2 bases of the junction unmatched. Germline loops: CDR1 SGHRS, CDR2 YFSETQ. The CDR3 contains 14 residues. The CDR3 sequence: CASSLFGGAYEQYF. The CDR3 DNA sequence: TGCGCCAGCAGCTTGTTCGGGGGGGCCTACGAGCAGTACTTC.

The chain employs TRBV6-1 and TRBJ2-1, with D uncertain. Trimming removed 3 bases at V and 8 bases at J, with 11 bases between. This CDR3 has 13 amino acids. Germline CDR1 MNHNS, CDR2 SASEGT. The CDR3 sequence is CASSENSAHEQFF. The CDR3 DNA sequence: TGTGCCAGCAGTGAGAACTCCGCCCATGAGCAGTTCTTC.

The chain combines TRBV12-3 or TRBV12-4 with TRBJ2-2, with TRBD1 identical over 8 bases. V lost 5 bases and J lost 7; bases outside the gene matches: 3. The CDR3 sequence is 13 residues long. In DNA, the CDR3 is TGTGCCAGCAGTCGACAGGGGTACGGGGAGCTGTTTTTT. It translates to CASSRQGYGELFF.

The chain combines TRBV29-1 with TRBJ2-7; D perhaps matches TRBD1 (5 bases). The CDR3 runs 15 residues. CDR1 and CDR2 (germline): SQVTM, ANQGSEA. Trimming removed 4 bases at V and 4 bases at J, with 20 bases between. As DNA, the CDR3 is TGCAGCGTTGGGTCAGGGCTACTCGGGCTTTACGAGCAGTACTTC. It is translated as CSVGSGLLGLYEQYF.

The chain links TRBV5-8 to TRBJ2-1; a possible D gene is TRBD1 (5 bases). Germline assignment: CDR1 SGHTS and CDR2 YDEGEE. V was trimmed by 4 bases and J by 3 bases, leaving 11 bases between them. The CDR3 runs 14 residues. The CDR3 region has the DNA TGTGCCAGCAGCCCGGACGGACACTACAATGAGCAGTTCTTC. It yields the protein CASSPDGHYNEQFF.

V and J are TRBV18 and TRBJ1-6; 7 positions agree with TRBD1. The V gene's germline CDR1 is KGHSH and CDR2 LQKENI. J lost 11 bases, V lost 4 bases, and 8 bases had no gene match. This CDR3 contains 14 residues. This CDR3 reads CASSLDRERTPLHF. The CDR3 bases are TGTGCCAGCTCACTCGACAGGGAGAGGACACCCCTCCACTTT.

The CDR3 sequence: CASSPPGNKDEKLFF. As DNA, the CDR3 is TGTGCCAGCAGTCCGCCGGGGAATAAGGATGAAAAACTGTTTTTT. The chain is built from TRBV6-2 or TRBV6-3 and TRBJ1-4; no firm D call. The CDR3 has 15 residues. Germline V gives CDR1 MNHEY, CDR2 SVGEGT. V shed 5 bases and J shed 6 bases, with 16 bases lying between them.

The chain combines TRBV11-2 with TRBJ2-4; no definite D call. Germline CDR1 is SGHAT and CDR2 is FQNNGV. The CDR3 has 12 amino acids. The germline V and J ends were trimmed by 5 bases and 5 bases, with 7 bases remaining between them. CDR3 coding DNA: TGTGCCAGCAGCCTCACGGAAAACATTCAGTACTTC. Its protein is CASSLTENIQYF.

The chain has TRBV3-1 (or the pseudogene TRBV3-2) and TRBJ2-1, with 9 bases fitting TRBD1. Germline CDR1 and CDR2: LGHDT and YNNKEL (reference sequence). There are 14 residues in the CDR3. Losses at the gene ends were 2 bases for V and 10 bases for J; bases not matched to a gene: 6. Here the CDR3 reads CASSQLDRGQEQFF. The CDR3 region has the DNA TGTGCCAGCAGCCAATTGGACAGGGGCCAGGAGCAGTTCTTC.

This clone has only one observation. The genes are TRBV7-8 and TRBJ1-5, with 7 nucleotides matching TRBD1. Losses at the gene ends were 5 bases for V and 6 bases for J; bases not matched to a gene: 7. Germline V CDR1 and CDR2: SGHVS, FQNEAQ. The CDR3 totals 14 residues. Here the CDR3 reads CASSPGGKSQPQHF. CDR3 nucleotides: TGTGCCAGCAGCCCAGGGGGTAAAAGTCAGCCCCAGCATTTT.

This clone was counted a few times. V usage is TRBV4-1 and J usage is TRBJ2-2; TRBD2 matches at 14 bases. V shed 0 bases, J shed 6 bases, and the junction held 12 bases outside the gene matches. Looked up from germline, CDR1 is MGHRA and CDR2 is YSYEKL. This CDR3 is 20 amino acids long. CDR3 in DNA: TGCGCCAGCAGCCAAGAGGTCGGGGGACTAGCGGGAGTGAGGTCCGGGGAGCTGTTTTTT. Amino acids: CASSQEVGGLAGVRSGELFF.

The chain links TRBV28 to TRBJ1-2, with 7 bases aligning to TRBD1. This CDR3 is 14 amino acids long. V dropped 2 bases and J dropped 8; count of bases not matched to a gene: 8. Germline V gives CDR1 MDHEN, CDR2 SYDVKM. CDR3 sequence reads: CASSLPSTGIGYTF. The CDR3 coding sequence is TGTGCCAGCAGTTTACCCTCGACAGGGATAGGCTACACCTTC.

The chain couples TRBV24-1 to TRBJ2-3; possible D gene TRBD2, 5 bases. CDR3 length: 17 amino acids. The V end was cut by 0 bases, the J end by 6 bases, with 18 bases between. The germline V gene encodes CDR1 KGHDR and CDR2 SFDVKD. DNA for the CDR3: TGTGCCACCAGTGATTTGGCGTCGGTCCTCGGGGATGATACGCAGTATTTT. Encoded protein: CATSDLASVLGDDTQYF.

The rearrangement uses TRBV11-2 and TRBJ2-3; 7 positions agree with TRBD2. This CDR3 contains 14 residues. J lost 6 bases, V lost 4 bases, and 7 bases had no gene match. Germline values: CDR1 SGHAT, CDR2 FQNNGV. The CDR3 coding sequence is TGTGCCAGCAGCTCCTGGGGGGGGGAGGATACGCAGTATTTT. Translation gives CASSSWGGEDTQYF.